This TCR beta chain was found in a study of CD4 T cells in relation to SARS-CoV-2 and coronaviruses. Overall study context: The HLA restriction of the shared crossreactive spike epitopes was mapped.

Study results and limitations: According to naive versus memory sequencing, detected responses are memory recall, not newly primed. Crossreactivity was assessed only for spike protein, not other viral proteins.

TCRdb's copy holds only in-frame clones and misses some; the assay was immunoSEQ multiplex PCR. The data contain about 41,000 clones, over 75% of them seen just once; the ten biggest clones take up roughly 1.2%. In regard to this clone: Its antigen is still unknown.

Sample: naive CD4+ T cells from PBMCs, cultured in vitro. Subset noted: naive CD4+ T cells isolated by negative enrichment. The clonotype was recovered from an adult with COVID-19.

The CDR3 DNA reads as TGTGCCAGCAGTGAATGGCGCGGGGGGATCACAGATACGCAGTATTTT. This codes for CASSEWRGGITDTQYF. This sequence joins TRBV6-1 and TRBJ2-3, with 8 positions matching TRBD2. Germline-derived CDR1 and CDR2 are MNHNS and SASEGT. This CDR3 comprises 16 residues. V was clipped by 2 bases and J by 2 bases; unmatched bases: 6.